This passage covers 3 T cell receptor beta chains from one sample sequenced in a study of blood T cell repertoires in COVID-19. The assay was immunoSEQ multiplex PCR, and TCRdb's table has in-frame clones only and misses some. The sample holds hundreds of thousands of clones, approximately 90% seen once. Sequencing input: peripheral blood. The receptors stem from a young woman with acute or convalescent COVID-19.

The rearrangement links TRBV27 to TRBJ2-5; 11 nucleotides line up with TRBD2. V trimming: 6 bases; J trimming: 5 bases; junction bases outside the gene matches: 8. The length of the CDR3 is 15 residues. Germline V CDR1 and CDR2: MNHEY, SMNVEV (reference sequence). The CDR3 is CASRDETSGVETQYF. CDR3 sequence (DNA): TGTGCCAGCAGAGATGAGACTAGCGGGGTTGAGACCCAGTACTTC.

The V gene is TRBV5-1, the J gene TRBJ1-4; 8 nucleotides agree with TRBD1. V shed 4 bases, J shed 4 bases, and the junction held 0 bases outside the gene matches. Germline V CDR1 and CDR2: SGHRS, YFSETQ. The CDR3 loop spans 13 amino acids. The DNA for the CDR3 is TGCGCCAGCAGCGGACAGGGTAATGAAAAACTGTTTTTT. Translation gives CASSGQGNEKLFF.

CDR3 in DNA: TGTGCCAGCAGCCAACGAGGCAATGAGCAGTTCTTC. Its translation is CASSQRGNEQFF. The V and J genes are TRBV3-1 (or the pseudogene TRBV3-2) and TRBJ2-1; D is unresolved. V shed 2 bases and J shed 6 bases, with 5 bases lying between them. The CDR3 contains 12 residues. Germline V gene sequence: CDR1 LGHDT, CDR2 YNNKEL (reference sequence).